A selection of T cell receptor beta chains follows, all from one sample in a study of molecular identifiers for immune sequencing clone quantification. Each CDR3 protein gets one entry after TCRdb re-called the PCR reads with MiXCR. The sample lists approximately 320,000 distinct CDR3 sequences; under 25% were seen once. Specimen: naive CD8+ T cells from blood, with Jurkat cell RNA spiked in. The receptors were gathered from a human donor in good health. Some libraries in this study had Jurkat cell RNA spiked in. Both conserved end residues are part of each CDR3. A D gene is named only where the DNA matches it firmly. Size tells how often a clone was seen (once, few, many) or the class of an expanded clone, and some rows leave it out.

>NA|TRBV18|few|TRBJ2-2
CASSPPESVYVELFF
TGTGCCAGCTCACCACCGGAGAGTGTGTATGTGGAGCTGTTTTTT
>NA|TRBV27|NA|TRBJ2-7
CASSLSGDAYEQYF
TGTGCCAGCAGTTTATCGGGGGATGCCTACGAGCAGTACTTC
>NA|TRBV6-2/TRBV6-3|NA|TRBJ1-2
CASSYQGILDGYTF
TGTGCCAGCAGTTACCAGGGGATTTTGGATGGCTACACCTTC
>TRBD1|TRBV6-5|NA|TRBJ2-5
CASSYEAGGLQSETQYF
TGTGCCAGCAGTTACGAAGCAGGGGGCTTGCAGTCGGAGACCCAGTACTTC
>NA|TRBV19|NA|TRBJ2-3
CASRYGRTDTQYF
TGTGCCAGTAGGTACGGCCGAACAGATACGCAGTATTTT
>TRBD1|TRBV13|NA|TRBJ2-7
CAGSLAGTGHYEQYF
TGTGCCGGCAGCTTAGCCGGGACAGGGCACTACGAGCAGTACTTC
>NA|TRBV6-2/TRBV6-3|NA|TRBJ2-2
CASSYLHQPGELFF
TGTGCCAGCAGTTATCTTCACCAACCCGGGGAGCTGTTTTTT
>NA|TRBV12-5|many|TRBJ1-2
CASGLYSNYGYTF
TGTGCTAGTGGTTTGTACAGTAACTATGGCTACACCTTC
>NA|TRBV9|many|TRBJ1-6
CASSVGGSPLHF
TGTGCCAGCAGCGTAGGGGGTTCACCCCTCCACTTT
>TRBD2|TRBV7-2|many|TRBJ2-3
CASSLVLAGSTDTQYF
TGTGCCAGCAGCTTAGTTCTAGCGGGAAGCACAGATACGCAGTATTTT
>NA|TRBV4-1|NA|TRBJ1-5
CASSQGTSLPQHF
TGCGCCAGCAGCCAAGGGACGAGTCTGCCCCAGCATTTT
>NA|TRBV7-9|NA|TRBJ2-3
CASSPPPEGISTDTQYF
TGTGCCAGCAGCCCCCCCCCGGAGGGGATTAGCACAGATACGCAGTATTTT
>TRBD2|TRBV4-3|few|TRBJ2-1
CASSLPLAGFDNEQFF
TGCGCCAGCAGCCTGCCGCTAGCGGGATTCGACAATGAGCAGTTCTTC
>NA|TRBV29-1|NA|TRBJ2-1
CSVGGLATVNEQFF
TGCAGCGTTGGCGGGCTAGCGACGGTCAATGAGCAGTTCTTC
>NA|TRBV13|NA|TRBJ2-3
CASSLANTDTQYF
TGTGCCAGCAGCTTAGCGAACACAGATACGCAGTATTTT
>TRBD2|TRBV27|NA|TRBJ2-5
CASRARTSGGWETQYF
TGTGCCAGCAGAGCACGGACTAGCGGGGGGTGGGAGACCCAGTACTTC
>TRBD1|TRBV27|many|TRBJ1-1
CASSLIGTGLNTEAFF
TGTGCCAGCAGCCTGATAGGGACAGGGCTGAACACTGAAGCTTTCTTT
>NA|TRBV20-1|NA|TRBJ2-7
CSAWDMSSYEQYF
TGCAGTGCTTGGGACATGAGCTCCTACGAGCAGTACTTC
>NA|TRBV6-6|few|TRBJ1-1
CASSYSGVGEAFF
TGTGCCAGCAGTTATTCTGGGGTAGGTGAAGCTTTCTTT
>NA|TRBV5-6|few|TRBJ2-3
CASSLKSGYFTDTQYF
TGTGCCAGCAGCCTAAAAAGCGGCTATTTCACAGATACGCAGTATTTT
>NA|TRBV7-9|many|TRBJ2-7
CASSLEGSGSEQYF
TGTGCCAGCAGCTTAGAGGGGTCAGGTTCCGAGCAGTACTTC
>NA|TRBV28|many|TRBJ2-7
CASSFPEYEQYF
TGTGCCAGCAGTTTCCCCGAATACGAGCAGTACTTC
>TRBD1|TRBV4-1|many|TRBJ2-7
CASSSQTGSREQYF
TGCGCCAGCAGCTCTCAGACAGGGTCAAGGGAGCAGTACTTC
>TRBD1|TRBV7-6|NA|TRBJ2-7
CASSLARHRGTYEQYF
TGTGCCAGCAGCTTAGCGCGGCACAGGGGAACCTACGAGCAGTACTTC
>TRBD1|TRBV29-1|few|TRBJ2-7
CSVEDVTGHNYEQYF
TGCAGCGTTGAAGATGTGACAGGGCATAACTACGAGCAGTACTTC
>TRBD1|TRBV5-1|many|TRBJ2-3
CASNEEGGRDTQYF
TGCGCCAGCAATGAGGAAGGGGGCCGAGATACGCAGTATTTT
>NA|TRBV6-2/TRBV6-3|many|TRBJ1-1
CASNTGPMNTEAFF
TGTGCCAGCAATACAGGGCCGATGAACACTGAAGCTTTCTTT
>TRBD1|TRBV7-2|few|TRBJ2-7
CASSDPGQGSPEQYF
TGTGCCAGCAGCGATCCGGGACAGGGAAGTCCCGAGCAGTACTTC
>NA|TRBV10-3|many|TRBJ2-5
CAISEVSQETQYF
TGTGCCATCAGTGAGGTCAGTCAAGAGACCCAGTACTTC
>TRBD1|TRBV2|NA|TRBJ2-5
CARSSGQGQEPQYF
TGTGCCCGCAGTTCCGGACAGGGGCAAGAGCCCCAGTACTTC
>TRBD1|TRBV28|once|TRBJ1-5
CASSKQQGSGLGNPPPHF
TGTGCCAGCAGTAAACAACAGGGGAGCGGGCTAGGCAATCCGCCCCCGCATTTT
>NA|TRBV5-4|few|TRBJ2-7
CASSPRDAYLGEQYF
TGTGCCAGCAGCCCCAGGGACGCTTACCTAGGGGAGCAGTACTTC
>TRBD2|TRBV7-9|few|TRBJ2-3
CASSSQELAAYTQYF
TGTGCCAGCAGCTCTCAGGAGCTAGCGGCTTATACGCAGTATTTT
>NA|TRBV13|few|TRBJ1-4
CASSSWGRRNEKLFF
TGTGCCAGCAGCTCCTGGGGACGGAGAAATGAAAAACTGTTTTTT
>NA|TRBV6-2/TRBV6-3|NA|TRBJ1-1
CASSWMNTKAFF
TGTGCCAGCAGTTGGATGAACACTAAAGCTTTCTTT
>TRBD1|TRBV5-6|many|TRBJ2-5
CASSRDSQETQYF
TGTGCCAGCAGCCGGGACAGCCAAGAGACCCAGTACTTC
>TRBD1|TRBV15|few|TRBJ2-2
CATSSLTGAAGELFF
TGTGCCACCAGCAGTCTGACAGGGGCGGCCGGGGAGCTGTTTTTT
>NA|TRBV28|NA|TRBJ2-1
CASSSRDNNEQFF
TGTGCCAGCAGTTCCAGGGATAACAATGAGCAGTTCTTC
>NA|TRBV28|many|TRBJ2-5
CASSRLGGPKYF
TGTGCCAGCAGTCGGTTAGGGGGACCCAAGTACTTC
>NA|TRBV3-1|NA|TRBJ2-2
CASSQVDPVGTGELFF
TGTGCCAGCAGCCAAGTCGACCCAGTGGGGACCGGGGAGCTGTTTTTT
>NA|TRBV7-9|many|TRBJ2-7
CASSLEQRRYEQYF
TGTGCCAGCAGCTTAGAGCAGCGACGCTACGAGCAGTACTTC
>TRBD1|TRBV27|NA|TRBJ2-5
CASSYRNTGGRAPQYF
TGTGCCAGCAGTTATCGAAACACAGGGGGCAGAGCGCCCCAGTACTTC
>NA|TRBV27|NA|TRBJ2-7
CASSFQGEVGEQYF
TGTGCCAGCAGTTTCCAAGGAGAGGTCGGCGAGCAGTACTTC
>NA|TRBV30|few|TRBJ1-1
CAWISKGAFNTEAFF
TGTGCCTGGATCTCGAAAGGCGCTTTCAACACTGAAGCTTTCTTT
>TRBD1|TRBV19|NA|TRBJ2-1
CASGPPGQVRNEQFF
TGTGCCAGTGGACCCCCGGGACAGGTACGCAATGAGCAGTTCTTC
>NA|TRBV27|few|TRBJ2-5
CASSSGASRQETQYF
TGTGCCAGCAGTTCTGGGGCTAGCAGGCAAGAGACCCAGTACTTC
>NA|TRBV20-1|NA|TRBJ2-1
CSARAGLSNYNEQFF
TGCAGTGCTAGGGCAGGACTTTCCAATTACAATGAGCAGTTCTTC
>NA|TRBV14|many|TRBJ1-2
CASSRRQDLSLYGYTF
TGTGCCAGCAGCAGAAGACAGGATCTCTCTCTCTATGGCTACACCTTC
>TRBD1|TRBV29-1|many|TRBJ1-1
CSVTGAVTEAFF
TGCAGCGTGACAGGGGCGGTCACTGAAGCTTTCTTT
>NA|TRBV30|many|TRBJ2-7
CAWRELSEQYF
TGTGCCTGGAGGGAGCTTTCCGAGCAGTACTTC
>NA|TRBV25-1|many|TRBJ1-1
CASSEIGTFEAFF
TGTGCCAGCAGTGAAATCGGAACATTTGAAGCTTTCTTT
>NA|TRBV7-9|few|TRBJ2-1
CASSRPPHNEQFF
TGTGCCAGCAGCCGGCCCCCCCACAATGAGCAGTTCTTC
>TRBD1|TRBV11-2|many|TRBJ2-4
CASSSGQGENIQYF
TGTGCCAGCAGTTCGGGACAGGGTGAAAACATTCAGTACTTC
>NA|TRBV2|many|TRBJ2-1
CASSPGYEQFF
TGTGCCAGCAGTCCGGGGTATGAGCAGTTCTTC
>TRBD2|TRBV29-1|few|TRBJ2-3
CSVEDDGGSGQSFWADTQYF
TGCAGCGTTGAAGATGATGGGGGTAGCGGGCAGTCTTTTTGGGCAGATACGCAGTATTTT